This TCR beta chain was recovered during a study of blood T cell repertoires in COVID-19. Germline lookup yields CDR1 SQVTM and CDR2 ANQGSEA. The CDR3 length is 14 residues. V dropped 6 bases and J dropped 3; count of bases not matched to a gene: 4. Here immunoSEQ multiplex PCR was the method, and the copy in TCRdb shows in-frame clones only, minus some. Of about 190,000 clones in the sample, around 80% are singletons; the top ten hold less than 20%. Sequenced input: peripheral blood. The sequence was collected from a human donor in a cohort sampled during active COVID-19. This rearrangement joins TRBV29-1 to TRBJ2-2; 10 bases fit TRBD2. CDR3 coding DNA: TGCAGCGTGCTAGCGGGGGCCCACACCGGGGAGCTGTTTTTT. Protein sequence: CSVLAGAHTGELFF.